Included here is one T cell receptor beta chain sequence, with context. Original processing notes: Scientists estimated how many nucleated cells there were by amplifying reference gene primers. Clones were sequenced by immunoSEQ multiplex PCR, and TCRdb holds only the in-frame ones, with some missing. The DNA was the basis for D and trimming; V, J and clone size are from that table. Among 150,000 to 250,000 clones listed, about 80% were seen once. This sample was included in a study of blood T cell repertoires in COVID-19. Overall study context: PBMCs, B-cell-depleted T cells, or T cells provided the cDNA or gDNA that made up the material.

The CDR3 is 17 residues long. Per germline, CDR1 LGHDT and CDR2 YNNKEL (reference sequence). Trimming cost V 6 bases and J 0 bases; bases outside gene matches: 12. The specimen was peripheral blood. The sequence was collected from a human donor with acute or convalescent COVID-19. The donor label of this sample is uncertain. The chain combines TRBV3-1 (or the pseudogene TRBV3-2) with TRBJ2-3, with 7 positions matching TRBD2. CDR3 DNA: TGTGCCAGCAGTAAGCGCAGCGGGGTGATTAGCACAGATACGCAGTATTTT. This encodes CASSKRSGVISTDTQYF.